These 22 T cell receptor beta chains were sequenced from one sample in a study of T cells after yellow fever vaccination. Via MiXCR, TCRdb re-called the 5' RACE reads, giving one row per CDR3 protein. The table has about 300,000 distinct CDR3 sequences, about 4% seen once. Here the sequenced sample was PBMCs, taken 5 days after the yellow fever booster vaccination. Receptors were obtained from a man aged 18-30 years who received the YFV17D yellow fever vaccine.

This clonotype was seen many times. This chain joins TRBV4-1 and TRBJ1-5; TRBD1 is a possible D gene (5 bases). There are 14 residues in the CDR3. Between the trimmed V and J ends, which lost 2 bases and 4 bases, there was a span of 9 bases. Germline CDR1 and CDR2: MGHRA and YSYEKL. CDR3 nucleotide sequence: TGCGCCAGCAGCCAATCCAGGGATAATCAGCCCCAGCATTTT. Its translation is CASSQSRDNQPQHF.

This clonotype appeared a few times. The chain links TRBV7-2 to TRBJ2-5; D uncertain. V lost 1 base and J 6 bases, leaving 12 bases between the germline ends. Germline CDR1 SGHTA, CDR2 FQGNSA. CDR3 length equals 14 residues. CDR3 residues: CASSLVRLLKTQYF. The CDR3 DNA follows: TGTGCCAGCAGCTTAGTCCGACTTTTAAAGACCCAGTACTTC. The entire variable domain, with the rest obtained from reference TRBV7-2 and TRBJ2-5, is as follows: GAGVSQSPSNKVTEKGKDVELRCDPISGHTALYWYRQSLGQGLEFLIYFQGNSAPDKSGLPSDRFSAERTGGSVSTLTIQRTQQEDSAVYLCASSLVRLLKTQYFGPGTRLLVL.

This clonotype was observed a few times. The chain recombines TRBV20-1 with TRBJ2-5; D perhaps matches TRBD2 (6 bases). CDR1 is DFQATT, CDR2 SNEGSKA, per germline (reference sequence). Deletions cut 3 bases from V and 3 bases from J, with 14 bases between. This CDR3 is built from 14 residues. CDR3 region: CSASREAREETQYF. CDR3 in DNA: TGCAGTGCTAGCAGGGAGGCAAGGGAAGAGACCCAGTACTTC.

This clonotype came up a few times. This chain joins TRBV11-1 and TRBJ2-1; 8 bases match TRBD2. Germline-derived CDR1 and CDR2 are SGHAT and FQDESV (reference sequence). The CDR3 extends over 16 amino acids. J gave up 8 bases and V 5 bases, and 14 bases lay outside the gene matches. As DNA, the CDR3 is TGTGCCAGCAGCCTCTCGGGATTAAGCGGGGGTGATGAGCAGTTCTTC. The encoded protein is CASSLSGLSGGDEQFF.

This clonotype was seen more than once but under ten times. The V call is TRBV2, the J call TRBJ1-1, with 7 bases lining up with TRBD1. With V trimmed by 6 bases and J by 4 bases, 5 bases remained unmatched. The CDR3 runs 13 residues. CDR1 is SNHLY and CDR2 is FYNNEI in the germline V gene. The CDR3 DNA follows: TGTGCCAGCAGATCCGACAGGGCCACTGAAGCTTTCTTT. It yields the protein CASRSDRATEAFF. The full variable domain, its missing parts supplied by reference TRBV2 and TRBJ1-1, is EPEVTQTPSHQVTQMGQEVILRCVPISNHLYFYWYRQILGQKVEFLVSFYNNEISEKSEIFDDQFSVERPDGSNFTLKIRSTKLEDSAMYFCASRSDRATEAFFGQGTRLTVV.

This clonotype was observed a few times. V gene TRBV2 combines with J gene TRBJ2-7; possible D gene TRBD2, 6 bases. The germline CDR1 and CDR2 sequences are SNHLY and FYNNEI. The germline V and J ends were trimmed by 6 bases and 0 bases, with 15 bases remaining between them. This CDR3 is 15 amino acids long. CDR3 in DNA: TGTGCCAGCAGCGAACATAGCGGAAACTCCTACGAGCAGTACTTC. Residues: CASSEHSGNSYEQYF.

This clonotype has ten or more counts. V usage is TRBV5-1 and J usage is TRBJ1-1, with a tentative D call TRBD1 (6 bases). Trimming cost V 5 bases and J 0 bases, with 11 bases left between them. Germline V gene sequence: CDR1 SGHRS, CDR2 YFSETQ. CDR3 size: 14 residues. The chain's CDR3 is CASSFGQMNTEAFF. The CDR3 nucleotides are TGCGCCAGCAGTTTTGGACAGATGAACACTGAAGCTTTCTTT. Drawing the rest from reference TRBV5-1 and TRBJ1-1, the complete variable domain is KAGVTQTPRYLIKTRGQQVTLSCSPISGHRSVSWYQQTPGQGLQFLFEYFSETQRNKGNFPGRFSGRQFSNSRSEMNVSTLELGDSALYLCASSFGQMNTEAFFGQGTRLTVV.

This clonotype turned up a few times. The rearrangement joins TRBV10-3 to TRBJ2-1; D remains ambiguous. The V end lost 3 bases, the J end lost 9 bases, and 12 bases lay between the germline ends. Germline CDR1 ENHRY, CDR2 SYGVKD. The CDR3 contains 13 residues. In DNA form, the CDR3 reads TGTGCCATCAGTGATAATCCGGCAGTTGAGCAGTTCTTC. Its protein is CAISDNPAVEQFF.

V is TRBV5-1 and J is TRBJ2-3, with 9 bases aligning to TRBD2. The CDR3 is made up of 14 amino acids. Germline V gene data show CDR1 as SGHRS and CDR2 as YFSETQ. The CDR3: CASAPSGDTDTQYF. CDR3 coding DNA: TGCGCTTCAGCCCCTAGCGGGGACACAGATACGCAGTATTTT. Drawing the rest from reference TRBV5-1 and TRBJ2-3, the complete variable domain is KAGVTQTPRYLIKTRGQQVTLSCSPISGHRSVSWYQQTPGQGLQFLFEYFSETQRNKGNFPGRFSGRQFSNSRSEMNVSTLELGDSALYLCASAPSGDTDTQYFGPGTRLTVL.

V and J are TRBV23-1 and TRBJ1-5; D is ambiguous. TRBV23-1 is identified as an open reading frame with a role that is uncertain. The CDR3 spans 12 residues. V was trimmed by 2 bases and J by 10 bases, leaving 9 bases between them. This CDR3 is CASSQPYRPQHF. CDR3 coding DNA: TGCGCCAGCAGTCAACCCTACCGTCCCCAGCATTTT.

Ten or more counts support this clonotype. The V and J genes are TRBV6-5 and TRBJ2-3; 9 bases line up with TRBD1. CDR3 length: 13 residues. Germline V lookup: CDR1 MNHEY, CDR2 SVGAGI. Trimming removed 8 bases from V and 6 bases from J; junction bases left unmatched: 6. For the CDR3, the DNA is TGTGCCAGCCGGGACAGGGTCGGGGATACGCAGTATTTT. Amino acid sequence: CASRDRVGDTQYF.

The V call is TRBV4-3, the J call TRBJ1-4; D is uncertain. CDR3 length equals 15 residues. V gave up 0 bases and J gave up 6 bases, with 11 bases separating them. Germline V gives CDR1 LGHNA, CDR2 YSLEER. The CDR3 region has the DNA TGCGCCAGCAGCCAAGAAGGCGGTCGGGATGAAAAACTGTTTTTT. Protein sequence: CASSQEGGRDEKLFF.

This clonotype appeared a few times. The chain carries TRBV6-1 and TRBJ1-1, with D unresolved. This CDR3 has 12 amino acids. Trimming took off 8 bases at V and 0 bases at J, with 7 bases between the two ends. Germline CDR1 is MNHNS and CDR2 is SASEGT. CDR3 amino acids: CASDYLNTEAFF. The CDR3 bases are TGTGCCAGCGACTACTTGAACACTGAAGCTTTCTTT.

This clonotype was picked up a small number of times. The chain links TRBV19 to TRBJ1-1, with 7 bases fitting TRBD1. Germline-derived CDR1 and CDR2 are LNHDA and SQIVND (reference sequence). The junction had 19 bases not matched to a gene; V was cut back by 8 bases and J by 4 bases. The CDR3 contains 17 residues. The CDR3 sequence is CASVGGGLRRRGTEAFF. The CDR3 region has the DNA TGTGCCAGTGTCGGAGGGGGCCTCCGGCGACGCGGCACTGAAGCTTTCTTT.

The chain links TRBV6-5 to TRBJ2-7; 8 nucleotides match TRBD1. Germline V gene data show CDR1 as MNHEY and CDR2 as SVGAGI. Trimming cost V 6 bases and J 4 bases; bases outside gene matches: 20. This CDR3 region has 18 residues. The CDR3 sequence: CASRPRSQGAHLEYEQYF. The CDR3 coding sequence is TGTGCCAGCAGGCCCCGGAGTCAGGGGGCCCACCTGGAATACGAGCAGTACTTC.

This clonotype appeared many times. This chain connects TRBV27 to TRBJ1-5; D is unclear. The CDR3 contains 13 residues. The germline V gene encodes CDR1 MNHEY and CDR2 SMNVEV (reference sequence). Trimming took off 2 bases at V and 6 bases at J, with 8 bases between the two ends. The CDR3 nucleotides are TGTGCCAGCAGTTTAACGGGAGCTCAGCCCCAGCATTTT. Its protein is CASSLTGAQPQHF.

This clonotype has only a few counts. This chain links TRBV5-1 with TRBJ2-2; TRBD1 is a possible D gene (5 bases). Germline CDR1 is SGHRS and CDR2 is YFSETQ. The CDR3 has 14 amino acids. V shed 1 base and J shed 5 bases, with 9 bases lying between them. The CDR3 DNA follows: TGCGCCAGCAGCTTGACACAGGAGACCGGGGAGCTGTTTTTT. This codes for CASSLTQETGELFF.

This clonotype was counted between two and nine times. Here the CDR3 DNA reads TGTGCCAGCAGGGTCGGTGAGACCCAGTACTTC. As protein: CASRVGETQYF. The rearrangement links TRBV12-3 or TRBV12-4 to TRBJ2-5, with D unclear. Trimming stripped 6 bases from V and 5 bases from J, with 7 bases between. This CDR3 has 11 residues.

The chain joins TRBV20-1 to TRBJ1-6, with 7 bases matching TRBD1. Germline V CDR1 and CDR2: DFQATT, SNEGSKA (reference sequence). The CDR3 totals 14 residues. V dropped 4 bases and J dropped 10; count of bases not matched to a gene: 10. The CDR3 nucleotides read TGCAGTGCTAAATCAACAGGGGTACGATCACCCCTCCACTTT. This encodes CSAKSTGVRSPLHF.

This clonotype was observed at least ten times. The V call is TRBV6-2 or TRBV6-3, the J call TRBJ2-2, with unresolved D. V was cut by 5 bases and J by 7 bases, with 11 bases left in between. CDR3 size: 13 residues. Germline V lookup: CDR1 MNHEY, CDR2 SVGEGT. The CDR3 nucleotides read TGTGCCAGCAGTGTAGGGCTAGTCGGGGAGCTGTTTTTT. Translating it yields CASSVGLVGELFF.

V is TRBV20-1 and J is TRBJ2-3, with 9 nucleotides matching TRBD1. Germline V CDR1 and CDR2: DFQATT, SNEGSKA (reference sequence). J was trimmed by 0 bases and V by 5 bases; bases with no gene match: 12. This CDR3 contains 17 residues. The CDR3 reads CSAPPTNRGQSTDTQYF. The CDR3 nucleotides read TGCAGTGCTCCGCCTACAAACAGGGGGCAAAGCACAGATACGCAGTATTTT.

This clonotype was seen ten or more times. This sequence joins TRBV5-1 and TRBJ1-1; D ambiguous. Trimming took 0 bases from V and 2 from J, leaving 8 bases between them. The germline V gene encodes CDR1 SGHRS and CDR2 YFSETQ. This CDR3 has 14 residues. As DNA, the CDR3 is TGCGCCAGCAGCTTGGACAAAATCAACACTGAAGCTTTCTTT. This gives the protein CASSLDKINTEAFF.